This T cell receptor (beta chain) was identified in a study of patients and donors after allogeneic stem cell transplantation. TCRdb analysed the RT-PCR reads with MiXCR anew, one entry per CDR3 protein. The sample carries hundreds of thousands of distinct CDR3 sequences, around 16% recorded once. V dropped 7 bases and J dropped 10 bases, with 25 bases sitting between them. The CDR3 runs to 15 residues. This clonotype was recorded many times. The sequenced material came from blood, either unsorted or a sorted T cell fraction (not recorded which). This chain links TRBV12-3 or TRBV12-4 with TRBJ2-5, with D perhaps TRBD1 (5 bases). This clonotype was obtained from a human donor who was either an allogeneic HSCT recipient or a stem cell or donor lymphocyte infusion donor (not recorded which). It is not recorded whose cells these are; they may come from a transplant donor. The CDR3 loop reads CASNRDSPSSRGQYF. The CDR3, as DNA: TGTGCCAGCAACCGCGACAGCCCCTCGTCTCGAGGCCAGTACTTC.